The clone carrying this T cell receptor beta chain was counted a few times. Its antigen remains unknown. Ahead of thyroid surgery, no patient had received treatment of any kind. Original processing notes: Differences in CDR3 between clinicopathological groups were drawn on to build a classifier intended to discriminate distant-metastatic papillary thyroid cancer patients. With MiXCR, TCRdb called clones anew from the PCR reads. The V and J calls and clone size are TCRdb's, not the authors'. The data hold tens of thousands of clones, with more than 35% observed a single time. CDR3 length equals 13 residues. The germline V and J ends were trimmed by 2 bases and 1 base, with 5 bases remaining between them. Germline assignment: CDR1 MNHEY and CDR2 SVGEGT. This entry belongs to a study of metastatic and nonmetastatic thyroid tumors. Looking at the study overall: Across blood and tumor or nodule tissue, repertoires from malignant and benign thyroid patients were compared with one another.

Study-wide points: Reports indicated that malignant thyroid tumors showed significantly higher TCR beta diversity than benign nodules did, in blood and tumor.

The sequencing input was tumor tissue. The gene calls are TRBV6-2 or TRBV6-3 and TRBJ1-1, with D possibly matching TRBD1 (5 bases). The receptor was isolated from a female donor with papillary thyroid cancer or a benign thyroid nodule (not recorded which). Some clones in this sample may be carry-over from other donors' samples. CDR3 residues: CASSYRGNTEAFF. The CDR3 DNA sequence: TGTGCCAGCAGTTACAGGGGGAACACTGAAGCTTTCTTT.